The rows below give T cell receptor beta chains drawn from one sample of a study of blood T cell repertoires in COVID-19. Some clones are missing from TCRdb's copy, which holds only in-frame ones; the method was immunoSEQ multiplex PCR. The table has some 200,000 clones, about 86% seen once; the top ten hold roughly 0.9%. The sample was peripheral blood. The origin of the receptors is a woman between 18 and 29 years old who had recovered from COVID-19. Each CDR3 is given with its conserved first and last residue. A D gene is named only where the DNA matches it firmly. Some rows mark clone size as missing; the rest say once, few, many or name a class of expanded clone.

d_gene: -; v_gene: TRBV7-9; abundance: few; j_gene: TRBJ1-5; len: 16; CDR3nt: TGTGCCAGCAGCTTAGATCGGGGTCACGGGAATCAGCCCCAGCATTTT; CDR3aa: CASSLDRGHGNQPQHF
d_gene: TRBD2; v_gene: TRBV7-2; abundance: few; j_gene: TRBJ2-2; len: 14; CDR3nt: TGTGCCAGCAGCGCCCGACTAGCGACCGGGGAGCTGTTTTTT; CDR3aa: CASSARLATGELFF
d_gene: -; v_gene: TRBV24-1; abundance: -; j_gene: TRBJ2-3; len: 16; CDR3nt: TGTGCCACCAGTGATTTGACGGACACTAGCACAGATACGCAGTATTTT; CDR3aa: CATSDLTDTSTDTQYF
d_gene: -; v_gene: TRBV5-1; abundance: few; j_gene: TRBJ1-1; len: 15; CDR3nt: TGCGCCAGCAGCTTGGGGGACAACCTGAACACTGAAGCTTTCTTT; CDR3aa: CASSLGDNLNTEAFF
d_gene: TRBD1; v_gene: TRBV4-3; abundance: -; j_gene: TRBJ1-2; len: 14; CDR3nt: TGCGCCAGCAGCCAAGACAGGGGGCTGGGAGGCTACACCTTC; CDR3aa: CASSQDRGLGGYTF
d_gene: -; v_gene: TRBV18; abundance: -; j_gene: TRBJ2-3; len: 15; CDR3nt: TGTGCCAGCTCACATAACACCAGGGCCACAGATACGCAGTATTTT; CDR3aa: CASSHNTRATDTQYF
d_gene: TRBD1; v_gene: TRBV5-6; abundance: few; j_gene: TRBJ1-4; len: 13; CDR3nt: TGTGCCAGCATGCTACGACAGGGTGGAAAACTGTTTTTT; CDR3aa: CASMLRQGGKLFF
d_gene: -; v_gene: TRBV19; abundance: -; j_gene: TRBJ1-5; len: 13; CDR3nt: TGTGCCAGTAGTATGGCCAGATCTCAGCCCCAGCATTTT; CDR3aa: CASSMARSQPQHF
d_gene: TRBD1; v_gene: TRBV5-4; abundance: -; j_gene: TRBJ1-6; len: 16; CDR3nt: TGTGCCAGCAGCATTAGCCGGGACAGGGGGGGTTCACCCCTCCACTTT; CDR3aa: CASSISRDRGGSPLHF
d_gene: -; v_gene: TRBV18; abundance: -; j_gene: TRBJ2-5; len: 14; CDR3nt: TGTGCCAGCTCACTGAACGGACAACAAGAGACCCAGTACTTC; CDR3aa: CASSLNGQQETQYF
d_gene: TRBD1; v_gene: TRBV3-1/TRBV3-2; abundance: -; j_gene: TRBJ1-4; len: 15; CDR3nt: TGTGCCAGCAGCCAACGGGACAGTCTTAATGAAAAACTGTTTTTT; CDR3aa: CASSQRDSLNEKLFF
d_gene: TRBD1; v_gene: TRBV5-6; abundance: -; j_gene: TRBJ2-2; len: 15; CDR3nt: TGTGCCAGCAGCCGGGGACAGCTAAACACCGGGGAGCTGTTTTTT; CDR3aa: CASSRGQLNTGELFF
d_gene: TRBD1; v_gene: TRBV6-1; abundance: -; j_gene: TRBJ1-1; len: 15; CDR3nt: TGTGCCAGCAGTGACCTCGGACAGGGGAACACTGAAGCTTTCTTT; CDR3aa: CASSDLGQGNTEAFF
d_gene: -; v_gene: TRBV7-3; abundance: -; j_gene: TRBJ2-6; len: 14; CDR3nt: TGTGCCAGCAGCCCCGATACAGGGGCCAACGTCCTGACTTTC; CDR3aa: CASSPDTGANVLTF
d_gene: -; v_gene: TRBV24-1; abundance: -; j_gene: TRBJ2-5; len: 12; CDR3nt: TGTGCCACCAGTGATTCCGGGATCACCCAGTACTTC; CDR3aa: CATSDSGITQYF
d_gene: -; v_gene: TRBV9; abundance: -; j_gene: TRBJ1-5; len: 14; CDR3nt: TGTGCCAGCAGCGTAGGCGCAGGTAATCAGCCCCAGCATTTT; CDR3aa: CASSVGAGNQPQHF
d_gene: TRBD2; v_gene: TRBV4-3; abundance: -; j_gene: TRBJ2-3; len: 16; CDR3nt: TGCGCCAGCAGCCGTCTAGCGGGGAAGAGCACAGATACGCAGTATTTT; CDR3aa: CASSRLAGKSTDTQYF
d_gene: -; v_gene: TRBV7-2; abundance: -; j_gene: TRBJ1-6; len: 15; CDR3nt: TGTGCCAGCAGCTTGTACGAAGGGGTAAATTCACCCCTCCACTTT; CDR3aa: CASSLYEGVNSPLHF
d_gene: -; v_gene: TRBV5-1; abundance: -; j_gene: TRBJ2-1; len: 13; CDR3nt: TGCGCCAGCAGCTTGGTCCGTTACAATGAGCAGTTCTTC; CDR3aa: CASSLVRYNEQFF
d_gene: -; v_gene: TRBV5-1; abundance: -; j_gene: TRBJ1-1; len: 14; CDR3nt: TGCGCCAGCAGCCTCGCGGGGGCTGACACTGAAGCTTTCTTT; CDR3aa: CASSLAGADTEAFF
d_gene: -; v_gene: TRBV5-6; abundance: -; j_gene: TRBJ1-1; len: 15; CDR3nt: TGTGCCAGCAGCTTGGGGTGGCAGGGGAACACTGAAGCTTTCTTT; CDR3aa: CASSLGWQGNTEAFF
d_gene: -; v_gene: TRBV28; abundance: -; j_gene: TRBJ2-2; len: 13; CDR3nt: TGTGCCAGCATCGCAGGGAAAGCCGGGGAGCTGTTTTTT; CDR3aa: CASIAGKAGELFF
d_gene: -; v_gene: TRBV9; abundance: -; j_gene: TRBJ1-3; len: 15; CDR3nt: TGTGCCAGCAGCGCCGGGTACATCTCTGGAAACACCATATATTTT; CDR3aa: CASSAGYISGNTIYF
d_gene: TRBD1; v_gene: TRBV7-9; abundance: -; j_gene: TRBJ1-6; len: 15; CDR3nt: TGTGCCAGCAGCTTAGGACAGGGGAATAATTCACCCCTCCACTTT; CDR3aa: CASSLGQGNNSPLHF
d_gene: TRBD1; v_gene: TRBV12-3/TRBV12-4; abundance: -; j_gene: TRBJ1-1; len: 13; CDR3nt: TGTGCCAGCAGTTTCGGCAGGGGGTCCGAAGCTTTCTTT; CDR3aa: CASSFGRGSEAFF
d_gene: -; v_gene: TRBV2; abundance: -; j_gene: TRBJ1-6; len: 15; CDR3nt: TGTGCCAGCGAACGAAACAGGGCCGGGAATTCACCCCTCCACTTT; CDR3aa: CASERNRAGNSPLHF
d_gene: TRBD1; v_gene: TRBV5-1; abundance: -; j_gene: TRBJ2-3; len: 16; CDR3nt: TGCGCCAGCAGCTTGGATGACAGGGGGCGAGCAGATACGCAGTATTTT; CDR3aa: CASSLDDRGRADTQYF
d_gene: TRBD1; v_gene: TRBV19; abundance: few; j_gene: TRBJ1-2; len: 14; CDR3nt: TGTGCCAGTAGTTCGGGGTGGACAGGGAATGGCTACACCTTC; CDR3aa: CASSSGWTGNGYTF
d_gene: TRBD1; v_gene: TRBV9; abundance: -; j_gene: TRBJ2-5; len: 14; CDR3nt: TGTGCCAGCAGCCCTCGACAGGGCCAAGAGACCCAGTACTTC; CDR3aa: CASSPRQGQETQYF
d_gene: TRBD2; v_gene: TRBV2; abundance: -; j_gene: TRBJ2-5; len: 16; CDR3nt: TGTGCCAGCATTCTATTTTTGGCGGGGGGTCTGGAGACCCAGTACTTC; CDR3aa: CASILFLAGGLETQYF
d_gene: -; v_gene: TRBV6-5; abundance: -; j_gene: TRBJ2-1; len: 14; CDR3nt: TGTGCCAGCAGTTACTCTCTAGAAGGGGATGAGCAGTTCTTC; CDR3aa: CASSYSLEGDEQFF
d_gene: TRBD1; v_gene: TRBV24-1; abundance: -; j_gene: TRBJ1-5; len: 13; CDR3nt: TGTGCCACCAGCGACAGGGGGACTCAGCCCCAGCATTTT; CDR3aa: CATSDRGTQPQHF
d_gene: -; v_gene: TRBV7-2; abundance: -; j_gene: TRBJ1-6; len: 13; CDR3nt: TGTGCCAGCAGCTCAGACCATGGACTACCCCTCCACTTT; CDR3aa: CASSSDHGLPLHF
d_gene: TRBD2; v_gene: TRBV27; abundance: -; j_gene: TRBJ2-1; len: 17; CDR3nt: TGTGCCAGCAGTTCCCTTAGCGGGAGGGTCTCCTACAATGAGCAGTTCTTC; CDR3aa: CASSSLSGRVSYNEQFF
d_gene: -; v_gene: TRBV9; abundance: -; j_gene: TRBJ1-5; len: 15; CDR3nt: TGTGCCAGCAGCGGTACAGTAAATGGCAATCAGCCCCAGCATTTT; CDR3aa: CASSGTVNGNQPQHF
d_gene: -; v_gene: TRBV27; abundance: once; j_gene: TRBJ2-1; len: 13; CDR3nt: TGTGCCAGCAGTTTAACGGCGGTCGATGAGCAGTTCTTC; CDR3aa: CASSLTAVDEQFF
d_gene: -; v_gene: TRBV4-1; abundance: once; j_gene: TRBJ1-5; len: 14; CDR3nt: TGCGCCAGCAGCCGGACGGGGGGCAATCAGCCCCAGCATTTT; CDR3aa: CASSRTGGNQPQHF
d_gene: -; v_gene: TRBV4-1; abundance: -; j_gene: TRBJ1-1; len: 16; CDR3nt: TGCGCCAGCAGCCCTAAAACGGGTAAGGGGTTCACTGAAGCTTTCTTT; CDR3aa: CASSPKTGKGFTEAFF
d_gene: -; v_gene: TRBV7-2; abundance: -; j_gene: TRBJ2-5; len: 15; CDR3nt: TGTGCCAGCAGCTTGGGTTGGGCGGGCTCACAGACCCAGTACTTC; CDR3aa: CASSLGWAGSQTQYF
d_gene: -; v_gene: TRBV21-1; abundance: -; j_gene: TRBJ1-3; len: 17; CDR3nt: TGTGCCAGCAGCACCGTAGACAGGTTCTACTCTGGAAACACCATATATTTT; CDR3aa: CASSTVDRFYSGNTIYF
d_gene: TRBD2; v_gene: TRBV10-3; abundance: -; j_gene: TRBJ2-3; len: 16; CDR3nt: TGTGCCATCTCCAGCGGGGGGGCCATGAGCACAGATACGCAGTATTTT; CDR3aa: CAISSGGAMSTDTQYF
d_gene: -; v_gene: TRBV5-5; abundance: -; j_gene: TRBJ2-1; len: 15; CDR3nt: TGTGCCAGCAGCCGCGGCAGTAGCTCCTACAATGAGCAGTTCTTC; CDR3aa: CASSRGSSSYNEQFF
d_gene: -; v_gene: TRBV9; abundance: -; j_gene: TRBJ1-6; len: 16; CDR3nt: TGTGCCAGCAGCGGGGGAGGGAGCTCCTATAATTCACCCCTCCACTTT; CDR3aa: CASSGGGSSYNSPLHF
d_gene: -; v_gene: TRBV28; abundance: -; j_gene: TRBJ1-2; len: 12; CDR3nt: TGTGCCAGCAGTCCCCGATTCGAGGGCTACACCTTC; CDR3aa: CASSPRFEGYTF
d_gene: -; v_gene: TRBV11-2; abundance: -; j_gene: TRBJ2-1; len: 14; CDR3nt: TGTGCCAGCAGCTTTGCGGGACTTCCAAATGAGCAGTTCTTC; CDR3aa: CASSFAGLPNEQFF
d_gene: -; v_gene: TRBV28; abundance: -; j_gene: TRBJ1-6; len: 13; CDR3nt: TGTGCCAGCAGTTTACAGGGATCTTCACCCCTCCACTTT; CDR3aa: CASSLQGSSPLHF
d_gene: -; v_gene: TRBV12-5; abundance: -; j_gene: TRBJ2-1; len: 16; CDR3nt: TGTGCTAGTGGTTTGGTAACCGTTCCGGGGGTAGGTGAGCAGTTCTTC; CDR3aa: CASGLVTVPGVGEQFF
d_gene: -; v_gene: TRBV7-3; abundance: -; j_gene: TRBJ1-2; len: 15; CDR3nt: TGTGCCAGCAGCTTAATGGCCGGAGAATACTATGGCTACACCTTC; CDR3aa: CASSLMAGEYYGYTF
d_gene: TRBD2; v_gene: TRBV5-1; abundance: -; j_gene: TRBJ2-1; len: 16; CDR3nt: TGCGCCAGCAGCGTGGGACTAGGGAGCTCCTACAATGAGCAGTTCTTC; CDR3aa: CASSVGLGSSYNEQFF
d_gene: TRBD2; v_gene: TRBV2; abundance: -; j_gene: TRBJ2-2; len: 14; CDR3nt: TGTGCCAGCACTCGGGAGGGGATCCCCGGGGAGCTGTTTTTT; CDR3aa: CASTREGIPGELFF
d_gene: -; v_gene: TRBV2; abundance: -; j_gene: TRBJ1-3; len: 15; CDR3nt: -; CDR3aa: CASRVGQGARPLVGF
d_gene: -; v_gene: TRBV9; abundance: -; j_gene: TRBJ2-2; len: 17; CDR3nt: TGTGCCAGCAGCGTAGGGGAGGGGGAGGGAAACACCGGGGAGCTGTTTTTT; CDR3aa: CASSVGEGEGNTGELFF